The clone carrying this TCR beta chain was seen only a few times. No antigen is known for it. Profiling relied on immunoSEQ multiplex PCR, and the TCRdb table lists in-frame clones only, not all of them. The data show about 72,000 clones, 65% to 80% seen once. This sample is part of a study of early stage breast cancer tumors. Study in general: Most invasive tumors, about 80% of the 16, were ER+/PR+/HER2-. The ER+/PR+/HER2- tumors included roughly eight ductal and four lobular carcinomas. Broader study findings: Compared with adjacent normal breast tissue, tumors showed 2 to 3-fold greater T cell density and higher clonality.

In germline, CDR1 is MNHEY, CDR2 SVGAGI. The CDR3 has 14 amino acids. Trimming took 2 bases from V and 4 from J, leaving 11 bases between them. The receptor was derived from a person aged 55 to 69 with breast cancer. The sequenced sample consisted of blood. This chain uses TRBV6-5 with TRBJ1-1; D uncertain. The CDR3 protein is CASSYNRGPTEAFF. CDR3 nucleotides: TGTGCCAGCAGTTACAATCGAGGGCCCACTGAAGCTTTCTTT.